Following are 20 T cell receptor beta chains from one sample sequenced in a study of T cell repertoires in cytomegalovirus infection. MiXCR, applied by TCRdb to the reads, yields one record per CDR3 protein. There are 400,000 or so distinct CDR3 sequences in the sample; roughly 31% occur only once, and roughly an eighth lies in the top ten. The sequencing sample was made of PBMCs. The source of these receptors is a human donor in good health (CMV status not recorded). Some clones in this sample may be carry-over from other donors' samples.

This clonotype was recorded a few times. The chain joins TRBV6-2 or TRBV6-3 to TRBJ2-5; D unclear. V shed 1 base and J shed 4 bases, with 10 bases lying between them. Per the germline V gene, CDR1 is MNHEY and CDR2 is SVGEGT. This CDR3 spans 14 amino acids. The CDR3 is CASSYYSISETQYF. The CDR3 DNA follows: TGTGCCAGCAGTTACTATAGCATTTCAGAGACCCAGTACTTC.

This clonotype was observed many times. V is TRBV11-1 and J is TRBJ1-4; D not resolved. The germline V gene has CDR1 SGHAT and CDR2 FQDESV (reference sequence). The length of the CDR3 is 13 residues. Deletions cut 3 bases from V and 5 bases from J, with 7 bases between. The CDR3 region is CASSLGYNEKLFF. The CDR3 DNA is TGTGCCAGCAGCTTGGGGTACAATGAAAAACTGTTTTTT.

This clonotype was counted ten times or more. A junction end diverges from the germline sequence, so it may reflect a read error. This chain joins TRBV4-3 and TRBJ1-5, with 7 bases fitting TRBD1. Looked up from germline, CDR1 is LGHNA and CDR2 is YSLEER. The CDR3 consists of 13 residues. The CDR3 sequence is CASSQDRNQPQHF. CDR3 nucleotide sequence: TGTGCCAGCAGCCAGGACAGGAATCAGCCCCAGCATTTT.

The chain couples TRBV6-8 to TRBJ1-2, with a weak D call TRBD1 (6 bases). The CDR3 covers 18 residues. Germline V gene sequence: CDR1 MNHGY, CDR2 SAAAGT. V lost 6 bases, J lost 0 bases, and 23 bases lay in between. CDR3 region: CASRTGVSSQLSNYGYTF. The DNA of the CDR3 is TGTGCCAGCAGGACAGGCGTTTCAAGTCAGTTGTCTAACTATGGCTACACCTTC.

The chain recombines TRBV5-8 with TRBJ2-3; a possible D gene is TRBD1 (5 bases). The CDR3 sequence is 11 residues long. The germline V and J ends were trimmed by 7 bases and 6 bases, with 9 bases remaining between them. Germline V gene data show CDR1 as SGHTS and CDR2 as YDEGEE. CDR3 amino acids: CASPGHDTQYF. The CDR3 nucleotides are TGTGCCAGCCCAGGGCACGATACGCAGTATTTT.

The rearrangement joins TRBV7-6 to TRBJ2-3; 12 bases line up with TRBD2. J lost 1 base, V lost 1 base, and 12 bases had no gene match. Germline assignment: CDR1 SGHVS and CDR2 FNYEAQ. The CDR3 sequence is 20 residues long. The CDR3 nucleotides read TGTGCCAGCAGCTTAGTGGGGGGCCGACTAGCGGGGGCCCGCACAGATACGCAGTATTTT. It codes for CASSLVGGRLAGARTDTQYF.

Note on this clonotype: Being one base from a much bigger clone, this may be a read error. The chain links TRBV7-2 to TRBJ2-1; D call uncertain. Germline V gene data show CDR1 as SGHTA and CDR2 as FQGNSA. With 5 bases removed from V and 5 bases from J, the gap between germline ends came to 22 bases. The CDR3 has 17 residues. The CDR3 is CASSPRRQVSRNNEQFF. The CDR3 DNA follows: TGTGCCAGCAGCCCCCGACGGCAGGTGAGCCGAAACAATGAGCAGTTCTTC. The variable domain in full, completed from reference TRBV7-2 and TRBJ2-1, reads GAGVSQSPSNKVTEKGKDVELRCDPISGHTALYWYRQSLGQGLEFLIYFQGNSAPDKSGLPSDRFSAERTGGSVSTLTIQRTQQEDSAVYLCASSPRRQVSRNNEQFFGPGTRLTVL.

Comment on this clonotype: Being one base from a much bigger clone, this may be a read error. The chain employs TRBV6-1 and TRBJ2-6; D is undetermined. Per the germline V gene, CDR1 is MNHNS and CDR2 is SASEGT. Between the trimmed V and J ends, which lost 1 base and 5 bases, there was a span of 9 bases. CDR3 length equals 15 residues. This CDR3 is CASSEDRSWANVLTF. CDR3 sequence (DNA): TGTGCCAGCAGTGAAGACAGATCTTGGGCCAACGTCCTGACTTTC.

This clonotype has just a few counts. The J gene is TRBJ2-7, the V gene TRBV20-1; 8 bases line up with TRBD1. This CDR3 region has 15 residues. Trimming cost V 3 bases and J 4 bases; bases outside gene matches: 11. Germline V CDR1 and CDR2: DFQATT, SNEGSKA (reference sequence). The CDR3 DNA sequence: TGCAGTGCTAGTAATCGGGACAGGAGGCCTTACGAGCAGTACTTC. Its protein is CSASNRDRRPYEQYF.

This chain joins TRBV29-1 and TRBJ1-2; 7 positions match TRBD1. Germline assignment: CDR1 SQVTM and CDR2 ANQGSEA. The CDR3 runs 13 residues. The J segment lost 7 bases and the V segment lost 6 bases, leaving 11 bases of the junction unmatched. The CDR3 is CSVPGQTPSGYTF. The CDR3 nucleotides are TGCAGCGTCCCGGGACAGACTCCATCTGGCTACACCTTC.

This clonotype was counted only a few times. The chain is built from TRBV27 and TRBJ1-1, with a tentative D call TRBD1 (6 bases). The CDR3 covers 14 residues. Trimming shortened V by 4 bases and J by 5 bases, and 14 bases separated the two germline ends. From germline, CDR1 is MNHEY and CDR2 SMNVEV (reference sequence). This CDR3 is CASSSSFRGTEAFF. CDR3 DNA sequence: TGTGCCAGCAGTTCAAGTTTCAGGGGAACTGAAGCTTTCTTT.

J is TRBJ1-2 and V is TRBV4-1; D is unresolved. Germline V CDR1 and CDR2: MGHRA, YSYEKL. This CDR3 region has 14 residues. Trimming cost V 0 bases and J 4 bases, with 9 bases left between them. The CDR3 sequence: CASSQDPLPYGYTF. The CDR3 nucleotides are TGCGCCAGCAGCCAAGATCCCCTCCCCTATGGCTACACCTTC.

This clonotype was counted between two and nine times. The chain joins TRBV7-2 to TRBJ1-6, with unresolved D. Germline V gives CDR1 SGHTA, CDR2 FQGNSA. Trimming took off 6 bases at V and 9 bases at J, with 15 bases between the two ends. This CDR3 has 14 amino acids. The CDR3 reads CASRLILEASPLHF. CDR3 DNA: TGTGCCAGCAGGCTCATTCTGGAGGCTTCACCCCTCCACTTT.

This clonotype was detected only a few times. V is TRBV7-2 and J is TRBJ1-4; D remains ambiguous. The CDR3 length is 16 residues. The germline V gene encodes CDR1 SGHTA and CDR2 FQGNSA. V lost 1 base, J lost 4 bases, and 13 bases lay in between. The CDR3 sequence is CASSLVLTRNNEKLFF. The CDR3 nucleotides read TGTGCCAGCAGCTTAGTTCTAACACGGAATAATGAAAAACTGTTTTTT. The variable domain in full, completed from reference TRBV7-2 and TRBJ1-4, reads GAGVSQSPSNKVTEKGKDVELRCDPISGHTALYWYRQSLGQGLEFLIYFQGNSAPDKSGLPSDRFSAERTGGSVSTLTIQRTQQEDSAVYLCASSLVLTRNNEKLFFGSGTQLSVL.

This clonotype was detected ten times or more. As DNA, the CDR3 is TGCGCCAGCAGCCCCAGGGAGTCGGCGTGGGTCGAGCAGTACTTC. Encoded protein: CASSPRESAWVEQYF. This chain links TRBV4-1 with TRBJ2-7; D may be TRBD1 or TRBD2 (5 bases each). Germline V lookup: CDR1 MGHRA, CDR2 YSYEKL. The CDR3 is 15 amino acids. Between the trimmed V and J ends, which lost 4 bases and 6 bases, there was a span of 19 bases.

This clonotype was seen only a few times. One end of the junction varies from germline; a read error may be responsible. This chain uses TRBV4-1 with TRBJ2-5; D uncertain. CDR3 length: 14 amino acids. Looked up from germline, CDR1 is MGHRA and CDR2 is YSYEKL. The CDR3 DNA follows: TGCGCCAGCAGTCAAGTTACTAATCAAGAGACCCAGTACTTC. Encoded protein: CASSQVTNQETQYF.

This clonotype was observed a handful of times. The chain carries TRBV7-9 and TRBJ2-2; D may be TRBD1 or TRBD2 (5 bases each). The CDR3 is made up of 15 amino acids. The V gene lost 1 base and the J gene lost 5 bases, with 11 bases spanning the gap. CDR1 is SEHNR, CDR2 FQNEAQ, per germline (reference sequence). CDR3 protein: CASSLVSGPTGELFF. The CDR3 DNA sequence: TGTGCCAGCAGCTTAGTGTCGGGACCAACCGGGGAGCTGTTTTTT.

This clonotype was counted only a few times. The chain is built from TRBV20-1 and TRBJ2-5; D is perhaps TRBD1 or TRBD2 (6 bases each). There are 12 residues in the CDR3. The V gene's germline CDR1 is DFQATT and CDR2 SNEGSKA (reference sequence). Trimming removed 5 bases at V and 6 bases at J, with 13 bases between. CDR3 sequence reads: CSAGGGQKTQYF. CDR3 DNA sequence: TGCAGTGCTGGAGGGGGGCAGAAGACCCAGTACTTC.

This clonotype is a singleton in its sample. DNA of the CDR3: TGCAGTGCTTCGACCGGCCAAAACTATGGCTACACCTTC. Translation gives CSASTGQNYGYTF. The V and J genes are TRBV20-1 and TRBJ1-2; unclear D gene. The V end lost 5 bases, the J end lost 2 bases, and 12 bases lay between the germline ends. Germline V CDR1 and CDR2: DFQATT, SNEGSKA (reference sequence). CDR3 length equals 13 residues.

This clonotype was seen a handful of times. V gene TRBV7-8 combines with J gene TRBJ2-1, with 11 bases aligning to TRBD2. J gave up 6 bases and V 0 bases, and 1 base lay outside the gene matches. CDR1 and CDR2 from the germline V gene are SGHVS and FQNEAQ. The CDR3 is 15 amino acids. CDR3 DNA sequence: TGTGCCAGCAGCTTAGCTAGCGGGGGGGTCAATGAGCAGTTCTTC. It specifies CASSLASGGVNEQFF.